This T cell receptor (beta chain) was recovered during a study of T cell repertoires in cytomegalovirus infection. Study context: Signatures in public TCR beta sequences pointed to both CMV infection and matching HLA type.

General observations from the study: The ex vivo response was dominated by HLA-C-restricted CMV-specific TCR beta clonotypes. Cumulative public TCR beta family frequency identified CMV carriers with the relevant HLA.

This clonotype was seen a few times. Its target is unknown. The CDR3 is 15 amino acids. V dropped 0 bases and J dropped 4 bases, with 11 bases sitting between them. Germline V gives CDR1 SGDLS, CDR2 YYNGEE. Via MiXCR, TCRdb re-called the reads, giving one row per CDR3 protein. The table records about 460,000 distinct CDR3 sequences, around 10% of them present only once. Sample: PBMCs. The receptor's source is a human donor in good health (CMV status not recorded). Some clones in this sample may be carry-over from other donors' samples. The J gene is TRBJ1-5, the V gene TRBV9, with D hard to call. The CDR3 nucleotides are TGTGCCAGCAGCGTAGGTCCGGGAGTGAATCAGCCCCAGCATTTT. Protein product: CASSVGPGVNQPQHF.